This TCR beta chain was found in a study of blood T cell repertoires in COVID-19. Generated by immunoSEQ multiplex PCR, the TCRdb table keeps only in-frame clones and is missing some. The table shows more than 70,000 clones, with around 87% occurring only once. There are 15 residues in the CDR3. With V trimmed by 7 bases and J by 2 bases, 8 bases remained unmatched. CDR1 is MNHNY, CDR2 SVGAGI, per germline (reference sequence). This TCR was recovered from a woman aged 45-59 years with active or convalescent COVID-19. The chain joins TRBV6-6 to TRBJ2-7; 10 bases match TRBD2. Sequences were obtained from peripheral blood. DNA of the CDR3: TGTGCCAGCACGAGACTAGCGGGTTCCGCCTACGAGCAGTACTTC. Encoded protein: CASTRLAGSAYEQYF.